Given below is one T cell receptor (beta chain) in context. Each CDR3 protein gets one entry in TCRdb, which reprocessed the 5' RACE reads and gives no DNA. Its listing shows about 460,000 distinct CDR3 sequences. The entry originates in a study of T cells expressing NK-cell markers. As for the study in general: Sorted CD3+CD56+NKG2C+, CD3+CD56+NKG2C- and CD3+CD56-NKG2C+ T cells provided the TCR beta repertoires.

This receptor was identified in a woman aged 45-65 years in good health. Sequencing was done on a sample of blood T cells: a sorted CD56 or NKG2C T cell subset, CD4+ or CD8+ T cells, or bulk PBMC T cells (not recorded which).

The CDR3 here is CASSLALAAQNEQFF. The chain links TRBV11-2 to TRBJ2-1. The CDR3 is 15 residues long. The germline V gene encodes CDR1 SGHAT and CDR2 FQNNGV.